The 23 T cell receptor beta chains given below trace back to one sample, sequenced in a study of blood T cell repertoires in COVID-19. Assay used: immunoSEQ multiplex PCR; TCRdb lists only in-frame clones, some missing. The repertoire consists of some 290,000 clones, with around 90% occurring once and the leading ten covering around 1%. The sequencing input was peripheral blood. These receptors came from a woman in her forties with COVID-19, enrolled during active disease.

DNA of the CDR3: TGTGCCAGCAGTGAACAGGGGGCTCCCTTGAACACTGAAGCTTTCTTT. This encodes CASSEQGAPLNTEAFF. V gene TRBV6-1 combines with J gene TRBJ1-1; 8 positions agree with TRBD1. CDR1 is MNHNS, CDR2 SASEGT, per germline. V dropped 2 bases and J dropped 0; count of bases not matched to a gene: 5. This CDR3 spans 16 amino acids.

The V call is TRBV5-4, the J call TRBJ1-4; no clear D gene. The V and J ends lost 1 base and 6 bases respectively, with 22 bases between them. The CDR3 is made up of 18 amino acids. Germline-derived CDR1 and CDR2 are SGHNT and YYREEE (reference sequence). The CDR3 reads CASSLWILGGREDEKLFF. CDR3 sequence (DNA): TGTGCCAGCAGCTTGTGGATCCTTGGAGGGAGAGAAGATGAAAAACTGTTTTTT.

Only a few counts were recorded for this clone. The CDR3 coding sequence is TGTGCCAGTAGTCTCCCGACAGGGAGGTATCAGCCCCAGCATTTT. It yields the protein CASSLPTGRYQPQHF. The chain couples TRBV19 to TRBJ1-5; 7 positions match TRBD1. V gave up 5 bases and J gave up 5 bases; unmatched junction bases: 9. CDR1 and CDR2 from the germline V gene are LNHDA and SQIVND (reference sequence). This CDR3 has 15 amino acids. The full variable domain, completed using reference TRBV19 and TRBJ1-5, is DGGITQSPKYLFRKEGQNVTLSCEQNLNHDAMYWYRQDPGQGLRLIYYSQIVNDFQKGDIAEGYSVSREKKESFPLTVTSAQKNPTAFYLCASSLPTGRYQPQHFGDGTRLSIL.

The CDR3 is CASSPTGGSYEQYF. DNA for the CDR3: TGTGCCAGCAGTCCGACAGGGGGCTCCTACGAGCAGTACTTC. The genes are TRBV28 and TRBJ2-7; 9 bases are shared with TRBD1. The V segment lost 5 bases and the J segment 0 bases; nucleotides outside the gene matches: 2. The CDR3 covers 14 residues. CDR1 and CDR2 from the germline V gene are MDHEN and SYDVKM.

The chain carries TRBV5-1 and TRBJ2-5; D not certain. V lost 4 bases and J 5 bases, leaving 9 bases between the germline ends. CDR1 and CDR2 from the germline V gene are SGHRS and YFSETQ. The CDR3 has 12 amino acids. CDR3 coding DNA: TGCGCCAGCAGCCAGAGGCAGGAGACCCAGTACTTC. This gives the protein CASSQRQETQYF.

The gene calls are TRBV5-1 and TRBJ2-7; perhaps TRBD2 as D (5 bases). The CDR3 is made up of 14 amino acids. V lost 2 bases and J 3 bases, leaving 12 bases between the germline ends. Germline CDR1 SGHRS, CDR2 YFSETQ. The CDR3 protein is CASSLGLDLYEQYF. As DNA, the CDR3 is TGCGCCAGCAGCTTAGGACTGGACCTCTACGAGCAGTACTTC.

The V and J genes are TRBV5-1 and TRBJ2-1, with 7 bases lining up with TRBD2. Germline V lookup: CDR1 SGHRS, CDR2 YFSETQ. This CDR3 comprises 16 residues. Losses at the gene ends were 2 bases for V and 2 bases for J; bases not matched to a gene: 7. This chain's CDR3 is CASSLWLAEAYNEQFF. The CDR3 DNA reads TGCGCCAGCAGCTTATGGCTAGCGGAGGCCTACAATGAGCAGTTCTTC.

This clone came up once. The chain uses TRBV19 and TRBJ2-5; 13 bases match TRBD2. With 1 base clipped from V and 2 bases from J, the junction kept 7 bases outside the gene matches. CDR3 length: 18 amino acids. The germline V gene encodes CDR1 LNHDA and CDR2 SQIVND (reference sequence). The CDR3 sequence is CASSIATSGGLRQETQYF. In DNA, the CDR3 is TGTGCCAGTAGTATAGCGACTAGCGGGGGGTTACGTCAAGAGACCCAGTACTTC.

V is TRBV24-1 and J is TRBJ1-2; TRBD1 aligns across 7 bases. The germline V gene has CDR1 KGHDR and CDR2 SFDVKD. The CDR3 length is 17 residues. After removal of 5 bases from V and 4 bases from J, the junction contained 15 bases not matched to a gene. CDR3 protein: CATSGAPGPGQLYGYTF. Written as DNA, the CDR3 is TGTGCCACCAGTGGAGCGCCCGGTCCGGGACAGCTCTATGGCTACACCTTC.

The gene calls are TRBV7-2 and TRBJ1-1, with no clear D. Deletions cut 5 bases from V and 1 base from J, with 14 bases between. CDR3 size: 15 residues. Germline V gene sequence: CDR1 SGHTA, CDR2 FQGNSA. The CDR3 protein is CASSQRGEGNTEAFF. As DNA, the CDR3 is TGTGCCAGCAGCCAGCGGGGTGAGGGGAACACTGAAGCTTTCTTT.

The J gene is TRBJ2-7, the V gene TRBV19, with D uncertain. Trimming stripped 1 base from V and 6 bases from J, with 7 bases between. The CDR3 contains 12 residues. Germline CDR1 and CDR2: LNHDA and SQIVND (reference sequence). The CDR3: CASSIGSGEQYF. The CDR3 nucleotides read TGTGCCAGTAGTATAGGTTCCGGCGAGCAGTACTTC.

The V call is TRBV4-3, the J call TRBJ2-7; 12 nucleotides align to TRBD1. Trimming took 0 bases from V and 7 from J; bases not matched to a gene: 13. This CDR3 comprises 18 residues. CDR1 and CDR2 from the germline V gene are LGHNA and YSLEER. In nucleotides, the CDR3 is TGCGCCAGCAGCCAAGATCTGTTTCCGGGACAGGGGGCTCGGGAGCAGTACTTC. This encodes CASSQDLFPGQGAREQYF.

The rearrangement links TRBV5-1 to TRBJ2-3; D is possibly TRBD2 (6 bases). Germline V CDR1 and CDR2: SGHRS, YFSETQ. The V end lost 2 bases, the J end lost 4 bases, and 8 bases lay between the germline ends. The CDR3 has 13 residues. CDR3 amino acids: CASSFSGADTQYF. The CDR3 nucleotides read TGCGCCAGCAGCTTTTCGGGGGCAGATACGCAGTATTTT.

The chain has TRBV28 and TRBJ1-5; TRBD1 aligns across 9 bases. The CDR3 runs 15 residues. The ends lost 6 bases at V and 1 base at J; junction bases unmatched: 4. Germline assignment: CDR1 MDHEN and CDR2 SYDVKM. As DNA, the CDR3 is TGTGCCAGCAGCTCTACAGGGGGCAGCAATCAGCCCCAGCATTTT. This gives the protein CASSSTGGSNQPQHF.

V gene TRBV5-1 combines with J gene TRBJ2-3, with unresolved D. Trimming cost V 5 bases and J 0 bases, with 10 bases left between them. The CDR3 sequence is 14 residues long. The germline gives CDR1 SGHRS, CDR2 YFSETQ. CDR3 sequence (DNA): TGCGCCAGCAGAACAGCAACTAGCACAGATACGCAGTATTTT. Its translation is CASRTATSTDTQYF. Using reference TRBV5-1 and TRBJ2-3 for the parts outside the CDR3, the full variable domain is KAGVTQTPRYLIKTRGQQVTLSCSPISGHRSVSWYQQTPGQGLQFLFEYFSETQRNKGNFPGRFSGRQFSNSRSEMNVSTLELGDSALYLCASRTATSTDTQYFGPGTRLTVL.

The chain recombines TRBV15 with TRBJ2-7; 9 bases match TRBD1. The CDR3 sequence is 18 residues long. With 0 bases clipped from V and 3 bases from J, the junction kept 12 bases outside the gene matches. Per germline, CDR1 LNHNV and CDR2 YYDKDF (reference sequence). CDR3 region: CATSRELPGQGTSYEQYF. The CDR3 DNA reads as TGTGCCACCAGCAGAGAGTTACCCGGACAGGGGACAAGCTACGAGCAGTACTTC. The full variable domain, in which reference TRBV15 and TRBJ2-7 provide the parts outside the CDR3, is DAMVIQNPRYQVTQFGKPVTLSCSQTLNHNVMYWYQQKSSQAPKLLFHYYDKDFNNEADTPDNFQSRRPNTSFCFLDIRSPGLGDTAMYLCATSRELPGQGTSYEQYFGPGTRLTVT.

The CDR3 region has the DNA TGCGCCAGCAGCTCCGGACTAGCGCATAGCACAGATACGCAGTATTTT. Translation gives CASSSGLAHSTDTQYF. The chain joins TRBV5-1 to TRBJ2-3; 9 nucleotides match TRBD2. V was clipped by 3 bases and J by 0 bases; unmatched bases: 5. CDR1 is SGHRS, CDR2 YFSETQ, per germline. The CDR3 totals 16 residues.

This rearrangement joins TRBV7-3 to TRBJ2-5; 10 nucleotides match TRBD2. The CDR3 loop spans 16 amino acids. Germline CDR1 is SGHTA and CDR2 is FQGTGA. V shed 2 bases and J 3 bases; nucleotides not matched to a gene: 6. The CDR3 bases are TGTGCCAGCAGCTTAGGCCTCCTAGCGGGGGAAGAGACCCAGTACTTC. Protein sequence: CASSLGLLAGEETQYF. The variable domain in full, with the rest retrieved from reference TRBV7-3 and TRBJ2-5, is GAGVSQTPSNKVTEKGKYVELRCDPISGHTALYWYRQSLGQGPEFLIYFQGTGAADDSGLPNDRFFAVRPEGSVSTLKIQRTERGDSAVYLCASSLGLLAGEETQYFGPGTRLLVL.

The V and J genes are TRBV15 and TRBJ1-2; D is unclear. The CDR3 extends over 13 amino acids. Looked up from germline, CDR1 is LNHNV and CDR2 is YYDKDF (reference sequence). The ends were cut back, 0 bases at V and 7 bases at J, with 9 bases in the middle. The CDR3 region is CATSRDLQAGYTF. Here the CDR3 DNA reads TGTGCCACCAGCAGAGATCTTCAGGCTGGCTACACCTTC.

The chain recombines TRBV5-1 with TRBJ2-6; the match to TRBD1 covers 9 bases. This CDR3 has 15 residues. The V gene end was trimmed by 2 bases and the J gene end by 6 bases; junction bases not matched to a gene: 3. Germline assignment: CDR1 SGHRS and CDR2 YFSETQ. The CDR3 nucleotides read TGCGCCAGCAGCTTACAGGGGGCTCCGGCCAACGTCCTGACTTTC. Translated: CASSLQGAPANVLTF.

The V call is TRBV27, the J call TRBJ1-5; 9 bases map to TRBD1. Unmatched junction bases numbered 3, after V lost 5 bases and J lost 4 bases. The germline V gene encodes CDR1 MNHEY and CDR2 SMNVEV (reference sequence). There are 14 residues in the CDR3. For the CDR3, the DNA is TGTGCCAGCAGTAAACAGGGGGCGAATCAGCCCCAGCATTTT. Protein sequence: CASSKQGANQPQHF.

The chain carries TRBV7-9 and TRBJ2-5, with D maybe TRBD2 (6 bases). The ends were cut back, 4 bases at V and 3 bases at J, with 9 bases in the middle. This CDR3 is 13 amino acids long. CDR1 is SEHNR, CDR2 FQNEAQ, per germline (reference sequence). CDR3 residues: CASSSGEKETQYF. CDR3 nucleotides: TGTGCCAGCAGCTCGGGAGAAAAAGAGACCCAGTACTTC. Full variable domain (outside the CDR3, taken from reference TRBV7-9 and TRBJ2-5): DTGVSQNPRHKITKRGQNVTFRCDPISEHNRLYWYRQTLGQGPEFLTYFQNEAQLEKSRLLSDRFSAERPKGSFSTLEIQRTEQGDSAMYLCASSSGEKETQYFGPGTRLLVL.

The chain carries TRBV5-5 and TRBJ1-2; D might be TRBD1 (5 bases). The germline V and J ends were trimmed by 0 bases and 8 bases, with 20 bases remaining between them. Germline CDR1 SGHKS, CDR2 YYEKEE (reference sequence). This CDR3 region has 16 residues. The CDR3 is CASSLGWQEGNMGYTF. DNA for the CDR3: TGTGCCAGCAGCTTGGGATGGCAGGAGGGGAATATGGGCTACACCTTC.